Following are 28 T cell receptor beta chains from one sample sequenced in a study of T cell responses to AZD1222 COVID-19 vaccine. TCRdb's table, derived via immunoSEQ multiplex PCR, lists solely in-frame clones and lacks some. The sample includes about 160,000 clones, about nine tenths of them seen just once. The sample was peripheral blood, taken on day 0 of AZD1222 vaccination. These receptors all stem from an adult in good health.

The chain recombines TRBV7-2 with TRBJ2-5, with a tentative D call TRBD2 (5 bases). The CDR3 consists of 14 residues. Trimming left V 5 bases short and J 6 bases short, with 16 bases between. CDR1 and CDR2 (germline): SGHTA, FQGNSA. DNA of the CDR3: TGTGCCAGCAGCCCCCCCCCACTAGGAAAGACCCAGTACTTC. Amino acids: CASSPPPLGKTQYF.

This clone was detected only once. Germline and junction disagree at one end, which may indicate a read error. CDR3 region: CASSLYSEQFF. The CDR3 DNA sequence: TGTGCCAGCAGCTTGTACAGTGAGCAGTTCTTC. The J gene is TRBJ2-1, the V gene TRBV5-8, with no clear D. The CDR3 has 11 amino acids. Germline V CDR1 and CDR2: SGHTS, YDEGEE.

The chain has TRBV3-1 (or the pseudogene TRBV3-2) and TRBJ1-3; the match to TRBD1 covers 8 bases. V was pared by 4 bases and J by 9 bases, with 8 bases of the junction left unmatched. Germline V CDR1 and CDR2: LGHDT, YNNKEL (reference sequence). The CDR3 runs 14 residues. CDR3 in amino acids: CASSLTGVGGTIYF. CDR3 nucleotide sequence: TGTGCCAGCAGCCTGACAGGGGTTGGTGGCACCATATATTTT.

This clone was seen once. The gene calls are TRBV28 and TRBJ2-7; 10 positions agree with TRBD2. V gave up 5 bases and J gave up 7 bases; unmatched junction bases: 8. Germline loops: CDR1 MDHEN, CDR2 SYDVKM. The CDR3 totals 14 residues. The CDR3 loop is CASSLRLAGFEQYF. DNA for the CDR3: TGTGCCAGCAGTCTCAGACTAGCGGGTTTTGAGCAGTACTTC. The whole variable domain, filled in from reference TRBV28 and TRBJ2-7, reads DVKVTQSSRYLVKRTGEKVFLECVQDMDHENMFWYRQDPGLGLRLIYFSYDVKMKEKGDIPEGYSVSREKKERFSLILESASTNQTSMYLCASSLRLAGFEQYFGPGTRLTVT.

DNA for the CDR3: TGTGCCAGCAGCTTATACCCGGATCCTTCCTACGAGCAGTACTTC. Translation gives CASSLYPDPSYEQYF. V and J are TRBV7-3 and TRBJ2-7; D call uncertain. V lost 2 bases and J 1 base, leaving 12 bases between the germline ends. Per the germline V gene, CDR1 is SGHTA and CDR2 is FQGTGA. There are 15 residues in the CDR3.

V usage is TRBV7-9 and J usage is TRBJ1-5; D unresolved. The CDR3 loop spans 12 amino acids. Germline V lookup: CDR1 SEHNR, CDR2 FQNEAQ (reference sequence). V dropped 1 base and J dropped 9 bases, with 7 bases sitting between them. The CDR3 sequence is CASSLGRRPQHF. In DNA, the CDR3 is TGTGCCAGCAGCTTAGGACGGAGGCCCCAGCATTTT.

The chain recombines TRBV7-2 with TRBJ1-3; D gene uncertain. V was cut by 5 bases and J by 7 bases, with 15 bases left in between. Germline V gene lookup returns CDR1 SGHTA and CDR2 FQGNSA. This CDR3 comprises 14 residues. The CDR3 nucleotides are TGTGCCAGCAGCCAGGACCCGCGAGGGAACACCATATATTTT. Its protein product is CASSQDPRGNTIYF.

The chain links TRBV7-8 to TRBJ1-2; 7 nucleotides agree with TRBD1. J lost 2 bases, V lost 5 bases, and 8 bases had no gene match. Germline values: CDR1 SGHVS, CDR2 FQNEAQ. This CDR3 region has 15 residues. The CDR3 sequence: CASSLYRGSNYGYTF. The CDR3, as DNA: TGTGCCAGCAGCCTTTACAGGGGCAGCAACTATGGCTACACCTTC.

V is TRBV7-2 and J is TRBJ2-6; D ambiguous. Per the germline V gene, CDR1 is SGHTA and CDR2 is FQGNSA. The CDR3 has 14 residues. V was clipped by 5 bases and J by 1 base, with 6 bases between them. The DNA of the CDR3 is TGTGCCAGCAGCCCCGGGTCTGGGGCCAACGTCCTGACTTTC. Residues: CASSPGSGANVLTF.

This chain uses TRBV28 with TRBJ1-4, with D unclear. Germline CDR1 and CDR2: MDHEN and SYDVKM. Trimming left V 3 bases short and J 5 bases short, with 13 bases between. The CDR3 has 15 amino acids. CDR3 region: CASSFLGQANEKLFF. Here the CDR3 DNA reads TGTGCCAGCAGTTTTCTTGGGCAGGCGAATGAAAAACTGTTTTTT. The variable domain in full, with the rest retrieved from reference TRBV28 and TRBJ1-4, is DVKVTQSSRYLVKRTGEKVFLECVQDMDHENMFWYRQDPGLGLRLIYFSYDVKMKEKGDIPEGYSVSREKKERFSLILESASTNQTSMYLCASSFLGQANEKLFFGSGTQLSVL.

This clone was found a few times. The chain couples TRBV5-4 to TRBJ1-2; 8 bases match TRBD1. The CDR3 consists of 14 residues. V lost 0 bases, J lost 7 bases, and 5 bases stayed unmatched. Germline loops: CDR1 SGHNT, CDR2 YYREEE (reference sequence). The CDR3 reads CASSLDQGAFGYTF. The CDR3 DNA follows: TGTGCCAGCAGCTTGGATCAGGGGGCGTTTGGCTACACCTTC.

The gene calls are TRBV2 and TRBJ1-1; D possibly corresponds to TRBD1 (6 bases). Per germline, CDR1 SNHLY and CDR2 FYNNEI. The CDR3 sequence is 15 residues long. Trimming cost V 0 bases and J 2 bases, with 10 bases left between them. The CDR3 region has the DNA TGTGCCAGCAGTGAAGCGCAGGGGACCAACACTGAAGCTTTCTTT. It specifies CASSEAQGTNTEAFF.

V gene TRBV30 combines with J gene TRBJ1-1; D is uncertain. The germline V gene encodes CDR1 GTSNPN and CDR2 SVGIG (reference sequence). The length of the CDR3 is 13 residues. V lost 3 bases and J 1 base, leaving 9 bases between the germline ends. The CDR3 loop is CAWSSTRNTEAFF. The CDR3 bases are TGTGCCTGGAGCTCGACAAGGAACACTGAAGCTTTCTTT.

V and J are TRBV6-1 and TRBJ2-7, with D unresolved. The CDR3 is 14 residues long. The V and J ends lost 0 bases and 4 bases respectively, with 10 bases between them. The germline V gene encodes CDR1 MNHNS and CDR2 SASEGT. The CDR3 DNA sequence: TGTGCCAGCAGTGAAGCAGGCGCCCGGTACGAGCAGTACTTC. This gives the protein CASSEAGARYEQYF.

Here the CDR3 reads CATSDQGVGEAFF. As DNA, the CDR3 is TGTGCCACCAGTGATCAAGGGGTTGGTGAAGCTTTCTTT. This chain connects TRBV24-1 to TRBJ1-1; possibly TRBD1 for D (5 bases). The CDR3 length is 13 residues. V shed 3 bases and J shed 7 bases, with 11 bases lying between them. The germline gives CDR1 KGHDR, CDR2 SFDVKD.

The sample holds one count of this clone. The J gene is TRBJ2-7, the V gene TRBV27; D may correspond to TRBD1 or TRBD2 (5 bases each). Deletions cut 0 bases from V and 3 bases from J, with 9 bases between. The CDR3 covers 14 residues. Germline lookup yields CDR1 MNHEY and CDR2 SMNVEV (reference sequence). The CDR3 here is CASSLSGTFYEQYF. The DNA for the CDR3 is TGTGCCAGCAGTTTATCGGGGACCTTCTACGAGCAGTACTTC.

This clone has just one count. The gene calls are TRBV5-1 and TRBJ1-4; 7 nucleotides agree with TRBD1. The V gene's germline CDR1 is SGHRS and CDR2 YFSETQ. With V trimmed by 6 bases and J by 3 bases, 11 bases remained unmatched. The CDR3 is made up of 16 amino acids. The CDR3 nucleotides are TGCGCCAGCACCCCTAACTCGGGACAGCCTAATGAAAAACTGTTTTTT. Translating gives CASTPNSGQPNEKLFF. Full variable domain (outside the CDR3, taken from reference TRBV5-1 and TRBJ1-4): KAGVTQTPRYLIKTRGQQVTLSCSPISGHRSVSWYQQTPGQGLQFLFEYFSETQRNKGNFPGRFSGRQFSNSRSEMNVSTLELGDSALYLCASTPNSGQPNEKLFFGSGTQLSVL.

This clone appeared a single time. The J gene is TRBJ1-6, the V gene TRBV28, with D unresolved. The CDR3 has 11 amino acids. With 3 bases removed from V and 12 bases from J, the gap between germline ends came to 6 bases. Per germline, CDR1 MDHEN and CDR2 SYDVKM. The CDR3 nucleotides are TGTGCCAGCAGTTTGGGGAAACCCCTCCACTTT. Protein sequence: CASSLGKPLHF.

This sequence joins TRBV9 and TRBJ2-1, with 15 bases that match TRBD2. The CDR3 covers 18 residues. J gave up 2 bases and V 0 bases, and 3 bases lay outside the gene matches. Germline assignment: CDR1 SGDLS and CDR2 YYNGEE. CDR3 DNA sequence: TGTGCCAGCAGCGTAGTCGGGACTAGCGGGAGGACCTACAATGAGCAGTTCTTC. Translating gives CASSVVGTSGRTYNEQFF.

The chain is built from TRBV29-1 and TRBJ2-3, with no clear D. Germline assignment: CDR1 SQVTM and CDR2 ANQGSEA. Trimming shortened V by 4 bases and J by 6 bases, and 14 bases separated the two germline ends. The CDR3 has 13 residues. The CDR3 reads CSVGDPGADTQYF. The CDR3 nucleotides are TGCAGCGTTGGAGACCCCGGTGCCGATACGCAGTATTTT.

The chain recombines TRBV11-3 with TRBJ2-1; a possible D gene is TRBD2 (7 bases). CDR1 is SGHNT, CDR2 YENEEA, per germline. CDR3 length: 15 amino acids. Trimming cost V 5 bases and J 5 bases, with 16 bases left between them. The CDR3 reads CASSKGGNKDNEQFF. In DNA form, the CDR3 reads TGTGCCAGCAGCAAGGGGGGGAATAAGGACAATGAGCAGTTCTTC.

The rearrangement links TRBV7-3 to TRBJ2-2; the D is unclear. Germline CDR1 and CDR2: SGHTA and FQGTGA. The V end lost 8 bases, the J end lost 1 base, and 17 bases lay between the germline ends. The CDR3 contains 16 residues. The CDR3 bases are TGTGCCAGCTCAAGGGTCCCCAGGCAGAACACCGGGGAGCTGTTTTTT. It codes for CASSRVPRQNTGELFF.

The chain uses TRBV28 and TRBJ1-1; no firm D call. Germline V CDR1 and CDR2: MDHEN, SYDVKM. The CDR3 has 13 residues. V gave up 2 bases and J gave up 3 bases, with 7 bases separating them. CDR3 loop: CASSLGRDTEAFF. In DNA, the CDR3 is TGTGCCAGCAGTTTAGGTCGCGACACTGAAGCTTTCTTT.

This sequence joins TRBV4-3 and TRBJ1-5; D uncertain. V was cut by 0 bases and J by 7 bases, with 16 bases left in between. CDR1 LGHNA and CDR2 YSLEER come from the germline V gene. This CDR3 comprises 16 residues. In DNA form, the CDR3 reads TGCGCCAGCAGCCAAGATCTTAAGGAGGGAGTCCAGCCCCAGCATTTT. Its translation: CASSQDLKEGVQPQHF.

V usage is TRBV18 and J usage is TRBJ2-1, with TRBD2 matching over 8 bases. CDR3 length equals 17 residues. Trimming cost V 1 base and J 5 bases; bases outside gene matches: 10. The V gene's germline CDR1 is KGHSH and CDR2 LQKENI. This CDR3 reads CASSPLNPGLGDNEQFF. CDR3 sequence (DNA): TGTGCCAGCTCACCACTGAATCCGGGACTAGGGGACAATGAGCAGTTCTTC.

The rearrangement uses TRBV4-3 and TRBJ1-6; 9 nucleotides agree with TRBD1. The CDR3 is 14 residues long. Germline-derived CDR1 and CDR2 are LGHNA and YSLEER. Unmatched junction bases numbered 11, after V lost 5 bases and J lost 15 bases. The CDR3 coding sequence is TGCGCCAGCAGCTTAGGGACAGGGAATGGACTCCTCCACTTT. Protein sequence: CASSLGTGNGLLHF.

In its sample, this clone was seen once. The CDR3 DNA reads as TGTGCCAGCAGCTTAGCGAAGCACTCCCGAGGCGGGGAGACCCAGTACTTC. Translation: CASSLAKHSRGGETQYF. V usage is TRBV7-2 and J usage is TRBJ2-5, with D perhaps TRBD2 (5 bases). The CDR3 contains 17 residues. CDR1 and CDR2 from the germline V gene are SGHTA and FQGNSA. The ends were cut back, 0 bases at V and 5 bases at J, with 19 bases in the middle.

V gene TRBV7-2 combines with J gene TRBJ1-2; tentatively, D is TRBD1 (5 bases). CDR1 SGHTA and CDR2 FQGNSA come from the germline V gene. The CDR3 length is 15 residues. V shed 2 bases and J shed 4 bases, with 14 bases lying between them. CDR3 residues: CASSLTAGRGYGYTF. DNA of the CDR3: TGTGCCAGCAGCTTAACCGCGGGGAGGGGCTATGGCTACACCTTC.